Sequencing of this TCR beta chain was carried out in a study of blood T cell repertoires in COVID-19. This CDR3 is 13 amino acids long. Germline assignment: CDR1 SSHAT and CDR2 FNYEAQ (reference sequence). A remark on this clone: At one of its ends the junction is not consistent with the germline gene, which may arise from a read error.

The assay was immunoSEQ multiplex PCR, and TCRdb's table has in-frame clones only and misses some. The sample includes over 200,000 clones, roughly four fifths of them seen just once. The sequencing sample was made of PBMCs or T cells enriched from blood (not recorded which). The genes are TRBV7-7 and TRBJ1-1; D unclear. The sequence was obtained from a man aged 60-69 years who had recovered from COVID-19. Written as DNA, the CDR3 is TGTGCTAGCAGCTTAGACAAGAACACTGAAGCTTTCTTT. Translated: CASSLDKNTEAFF.